These T cell receptor beta chains were read from a single sample in a study of human T cells and chemical hapten exposure. MiXCR, applied by TCRdb to the RACE reads, yields one record per CDR3 protein. The sample has about 140,000 distinct CDR3 sequences; 10% to 15% are singletons. The sequencing here drew on whole blood, taken in connection with sensitization to the hapten diphenylcyclopropenone (DPC). Receptors were obtained from a woman in her forties or fifties with alopecia areata. Some clones in this sample may be carry-over from other donors' samples. CDR3s include the opening cysteine and the closing phenylalanine or tryptophan. Each record gives: V gene, J gene, D gene, CDR3 protein. The D gene is left open where the match is weak.

>TRBV12-3/TRBV12-4|TRBJ2-3|TRBD2
CATGRLAGGPDTQYF
>TRBV30|TRBJ2-1|-
CAWSVHEWNEQFF
>TRBV7-9|TRBJ2-5|-
CASSLASGYQETQYF
>TRBV6-2/TRBV6-3|TRBJ2-1|-
CASRTRPGLRGSEQFF
>TRBV7-9|TRBJ2-1|TRBD2
CASSPPGASGRPQFF
>TRBV6-6|TRBJ2-1|-
CASSYSDEQFF
>TRBV20-1|TRBJ2-7|TRBD2
CSARELAEPYEQYF
>TRBV29-1|TRBJ2-3|-
CSVDPLGSSYTQYF
>TRBV13|TRBJ1-1|-
CASSRGVGGEAFF
>TRBV24-1|TRBJ2-3|TRBD2
CATSDIAGPSTDTQYF
>TRBV11-2|TRBJ1-5|-
CASSLDRGFNQPQHF
>TRBV28|TRBJ2-7|TRBD2
CASRGGTSNEQYF
>TRBV29-1|TRBJ1-1|-
CSVSGRTEAFF
>TRBV7-9|TRBJ2-3|-
CASSLRLAGTISTDTQYF
>TRBV4-3|TRBJ2-3|TRBD1
CASSQGQGRGTQYF
>TRBV29-1|TRBJ2-6|-
CSVEDSAGANVLTF
>TRBV7-2|TRBJ2-7|-
CASSFPREGYEQYF
>TRBV18|TRBJ2-1|TRBD2
CASSPTSGTYNEQFF
>TRBV7-8|TRBJ2-7|-
CASSPGRSAYEQYF
>TRBV4-1|TRBJ2-1|-
CASSPGPGGNEQFF
>TRBV4-3|TRBJ2-1|TRBD2
CASSQERGGYNEQFF
>TRBV11-1|TRBJ2-4|-
CASSPSTWGEDIQYF
>TRBV6-6|TRBJ1-2|-
CASSTYGKGYPF
>TRBV20-1|TRBJ2-7|TRBD2
CSASGLAGGLEQYF
>TRBV6-1|TRBJ2-5|TRBD1
CASSSPTGGGETQYF
>TRBV19|TRBJ1-2|TRBD1
CASSVPGQGASGYTF
>TRBV29-1|TRBJ1-2|-
CSVEEATAYGYTF
>TRBV5-5|TRBJ2-7|-
CASSFWGGEQYF